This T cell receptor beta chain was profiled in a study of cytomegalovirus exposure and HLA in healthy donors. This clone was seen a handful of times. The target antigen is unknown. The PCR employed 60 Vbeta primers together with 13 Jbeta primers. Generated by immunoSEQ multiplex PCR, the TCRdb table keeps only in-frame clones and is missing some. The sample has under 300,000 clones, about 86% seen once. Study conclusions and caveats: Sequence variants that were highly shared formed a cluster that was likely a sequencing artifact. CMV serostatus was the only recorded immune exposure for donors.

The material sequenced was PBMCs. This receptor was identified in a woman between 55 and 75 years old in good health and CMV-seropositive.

CDR3 sequence (DNA): TGTGCCAGCAGTACGGGAGGGGCTGGCAATCAGCCCCAGCATTTT. This encodes CASSTGGAGNQPQHF. This chain joins TRBV6-5 and TRBJ1-5; D might be TRBD1 (5 bases). The V end lost 5 bases, the J end lost 2 bases, and 13 bases lay between the germline ends. The CDR3 loop spans 15 amino acids. Germline-derived CDR1 and CDR2 are MNHEY and SVGAGI.